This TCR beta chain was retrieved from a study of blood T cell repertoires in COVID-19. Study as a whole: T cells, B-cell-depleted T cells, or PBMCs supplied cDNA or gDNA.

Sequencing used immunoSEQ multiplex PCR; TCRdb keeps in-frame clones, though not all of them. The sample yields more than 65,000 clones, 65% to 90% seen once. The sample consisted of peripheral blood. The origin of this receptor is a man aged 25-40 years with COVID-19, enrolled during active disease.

CDR3 residues: CASRLVFAGWAKNIQYF. As DNA, the CDR3 is TGTGCAAGTCGCTTAGTCTTCGCGGGGTGGGCCAAAAACATTCAGTACTTC. The chain recombines TRBV12-2 with TRBJ2-4; the DNA was not used to check the table's D call, TRBD2. TRBV12-2 is tagged as a pseudogene. The CDR3 spans 17 residues.